This entry describes one T cell receptor beta chain. Its antigen is unidentified. PCR was performed using 60 Vbeta and 13 Jbeta primers. Clones were read by immunoSEQ multiplex PCR, and TCRdb kept only the in-frame ones, dropping some. Of about 180,000 clones in the sample, around 80% were seen once. The donors comprised healthy bone marrow donors. This record belongs to a study of cytomegalovirus exposure and HLA in healthy donors. General observations from the study: Some V segments could not be told apart, so they were left out, TRBV6-2 and TRBV6-3 among them.

CDR3 length: 15 amino acids. Germline CDR1 is MNHEY and CDR2 is SMNVEV (reference sequence). V dropped 0 bases and J dropped 0 bases, with 8 bases sitting between them. The sequence was collected from a girl between 10 and 17 years old in good health and CMV-seropositive. The V and J genes are TRBV27 and TRBJ1-2, with a possible D match to TRBD1 (5 bases). Sequencing was performed on PBMCs. The CDR3 DNA is TGTGCCAGCAGTTTATCTGACAGAACTAACTATGGCTACACCTTC. This codes for CASSLSDRTNYGYTF.